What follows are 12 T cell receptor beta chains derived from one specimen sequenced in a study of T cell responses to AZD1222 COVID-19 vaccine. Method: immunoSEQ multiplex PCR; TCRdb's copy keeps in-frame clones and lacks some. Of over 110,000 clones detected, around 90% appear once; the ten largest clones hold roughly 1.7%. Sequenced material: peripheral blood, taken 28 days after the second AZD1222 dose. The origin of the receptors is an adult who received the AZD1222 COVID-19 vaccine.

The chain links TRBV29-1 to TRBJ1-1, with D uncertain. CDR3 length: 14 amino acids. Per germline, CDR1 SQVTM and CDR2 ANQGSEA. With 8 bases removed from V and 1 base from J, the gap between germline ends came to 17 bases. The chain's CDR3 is CSSRRTEKNTEAFF. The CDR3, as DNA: TGCAGCAGCCGTCGGACGGAAAAGAACACTGAAGCTTTCTTT.

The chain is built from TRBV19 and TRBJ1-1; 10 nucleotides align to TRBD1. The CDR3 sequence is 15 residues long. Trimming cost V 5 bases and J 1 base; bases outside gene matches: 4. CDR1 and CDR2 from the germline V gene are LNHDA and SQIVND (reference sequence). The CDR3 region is CASSHGQGENTEAFF. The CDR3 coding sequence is TGTGCCAGTAGTCACGGACAGGGGGAGAACACTGAAGCTTTCTTT.

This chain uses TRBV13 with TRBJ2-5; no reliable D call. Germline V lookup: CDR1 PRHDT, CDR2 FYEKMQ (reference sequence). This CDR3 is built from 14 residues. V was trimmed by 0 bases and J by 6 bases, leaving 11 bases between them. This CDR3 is CASSLGVTVQTQYF. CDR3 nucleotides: TGTGCCAGCAGCTTAGGCGTGACGGTACAGACCCAGTACTTC.

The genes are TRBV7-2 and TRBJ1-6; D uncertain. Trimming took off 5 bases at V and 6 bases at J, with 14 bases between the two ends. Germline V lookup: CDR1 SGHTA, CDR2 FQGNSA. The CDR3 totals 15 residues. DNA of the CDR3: TGTGCCAGCAGCCCTTCCCAGCTCTTTAATTCACCCCTCCACTTT. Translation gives CASSPSQLFNSPLHF.

CDR3 nucleotides: TGTGCCAGCAGCCATTTGGGGGGCGGGGTAAGTCAGCCCCAGCATTTT. Protein sequence: CASSHLGGGVSQPQHF. This chain links TRBV3-1 (or the pseudogene TRBV3-2) with TRBJ1-5; D is possibly TRBD1 (6 bases). Germline lookup yields CDR1 LGHDT and CDR2 YNNKEL (reference sequence). V shed 3 bases and J shed 6 bases, with 18 bases lying between them. The CDR3 covers 16 residues.

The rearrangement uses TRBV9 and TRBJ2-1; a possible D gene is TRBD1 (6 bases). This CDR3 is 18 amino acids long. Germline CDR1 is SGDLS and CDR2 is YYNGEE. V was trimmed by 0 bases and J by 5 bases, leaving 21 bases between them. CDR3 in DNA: TGTGCCAGCAGCGTAGCTTTTGAGGTACAGGGTGTCCACAATGAGCAGTTCTTC. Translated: CASSVAFEVQGVHNEQFF.

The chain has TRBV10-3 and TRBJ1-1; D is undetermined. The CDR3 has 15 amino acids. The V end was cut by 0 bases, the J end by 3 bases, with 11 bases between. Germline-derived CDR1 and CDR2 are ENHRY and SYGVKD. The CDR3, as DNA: TGTGCCATCAGTGAGTCCGAGGGAAGGGACACTGAAGCTTTCTTT. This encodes CAISESEGRDTEAFF.

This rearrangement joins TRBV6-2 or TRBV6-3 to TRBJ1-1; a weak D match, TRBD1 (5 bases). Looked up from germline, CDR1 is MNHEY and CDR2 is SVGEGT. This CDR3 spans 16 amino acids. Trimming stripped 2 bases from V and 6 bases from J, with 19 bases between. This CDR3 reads CASSYVVRESKAEAFF. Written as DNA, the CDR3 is TGTGCCAGCAGTTACGTGGTCAGGGAAAGCAAGGCTGAAGCTTTCTTT.

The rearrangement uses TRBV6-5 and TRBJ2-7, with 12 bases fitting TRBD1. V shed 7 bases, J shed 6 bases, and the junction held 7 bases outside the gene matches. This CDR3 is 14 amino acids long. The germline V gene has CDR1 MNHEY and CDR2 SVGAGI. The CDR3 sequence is CASKAGTGGFEQYF. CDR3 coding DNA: TGTGCCAGCAAAGCCGGGACAGGGGGCTTCGAGCAGTACTTC.

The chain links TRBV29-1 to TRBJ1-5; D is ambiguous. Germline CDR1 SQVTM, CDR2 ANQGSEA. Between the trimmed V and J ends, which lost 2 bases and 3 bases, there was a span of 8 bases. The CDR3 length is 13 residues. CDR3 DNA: TGCAGCGTTGAAACGGCAATCAATCAGCCCCAGCATTTT. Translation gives CSVETAINQPQHF.

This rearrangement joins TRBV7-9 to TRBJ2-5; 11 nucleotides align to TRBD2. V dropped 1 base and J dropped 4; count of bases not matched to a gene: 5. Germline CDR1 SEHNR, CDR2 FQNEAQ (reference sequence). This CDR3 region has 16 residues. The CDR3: CASSLGTSGRLETQYF. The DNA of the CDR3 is TGTGCCAGCAGCTTAGGAACTAGCGGGAGACTAGAGACCCAGTACTTC.

The CDR3 loop reads CASSFAGSYNEQFF. The CDR3 DNA reads TGTGCCAGCAGCTTTGCGGGCTCATACAATGAGCAGTTCTTC. J is TRBJ2-1 and V is TRBV7-8; TRBD2 might be the D (5 bases). V was clipped by 3 bases and J by 4 bases, with 10 bases between them. Germline assignment: CDR1 SGHVS and CDR2 FQNEAQ. This CDR3 comprises 14 residues.